The table lists the clone carrying this T cell receptor (beta chain) with a few counts. The antigen is undetermined. The germline gives CDR1 MDHEN, CDR2 SYDVKM. This CDR3 has 13 amino acids. With 4 bases removed from V and 2 bases from J, the gap between germline ends came to 6 bases. This specimen comes from a study of blood T cells in healthy people across ages. Findings of the study overall: Both higher diversity and more naive CD4+ cells marked long-lived donors when set against aged donors.

The authors ran a second PCR of roughly 6 to 12 cycles using a sample-barcoded 5' primer and a J-beta primer mix. All samples yielded 2.5 million or more CDR3-containing paired-end reads. TCRdb ran MiXCR on the 5' RACE reads and lists one entry per CDR3 protein. The sample records roughly 1,000,000 distinct CDR3 sequences, approximately 25% being singletons. The sample was also reused in another study, on T cells of mothers and their children.

Sequences were obtained from blood. The clonotype was recovered from a girl aged 2 to 10 in good health. The rearrangement uses TRBV28 and TRBJ1-5; D is undetermined. CDR3 nucleotides: TGTGCCAGCAGTTCGTATGGCAATCAGCCCCAGCATTTT. It is translated as CASSSYGNQPQHF.